What follows are 25 T cell receptor beta chains derived from one specimen sequenced in a study of T cells in Graves' hyperthyroidism and ophthalmopathy. RNA transcripts served as the template for amplifying TCR beta CDR3 regions. First-round RT-PCR of the TCR CDR3 relied on the HTBI primer set. MiXCR, run by TCRdb on the multiplex PCR reads, gives a single entry per CDR3 protein. The data contain roughly 710,000 distinct CDR3 sequences, 35% of them singletons. Material for sequencing was blood. The receptors originated from a woman between 40 and 50 years old with Graves' hyperthyroidism.

A word on this clonotype: Possible read error: a much larger clone is one base away. The chain has TRBV5-1 and TRBJ1-1; 8 positions agree with TRBD1. J gave up 5 bases and V 3 bases, and 12 bases lay outside the gene matches. Germline V CDR1 and CDR2: SGHRS, YFSETQ. The CDR3 sequence is 16 residues long. The CDR3 bases are TGCGCCAGCAGCTCCACCCCCGCAGGGGGCAGGACTGAAGCTTTCTTT. Translating it yields CASSSTPAGGRTEAFF.

A remark on this clonotype: Sequence at one end of the junction differs from germline and may be a read error. This chain connects TRBV5-6 to TRBJ1-1; TRBD1 might be the D (6 bases). The CDR3 covers 13 residues. Germline lookup yields CDR1 SGHDT and CDR2 YYEEEE. The CDR3, as DNA: TGCGCCAGCAGCCAACAAAGGGGGGGGGAAGCTTTCTTT. It translates to CASSQQRGGEAFF.

This clonotype was found once. This chain connects TRBV9 to TRBJ1-3, with D tentatively TRBD1 (5 bases). This CDR3 contains 15 residues. Germline assignment: CDR1 SGDLS and CDR2 YYNGEE. Trimming pared 3 bases from V and 0 bases from J, leaving 10 bases between. The CDR3 spells CASSASGTSGNTIYF. The CDR3 DNA sequence: TGTGCCAGCAGCGCTTCCGGGACCTCTGGAAACACCATATATTTT.

V gene TRBV27 combines with J gene TRBJ1-1; weak D call: TRBD1 (5 bases). This CDR3 has 12 amino acids. Trimming left V 7 bases short and J 8 bases short, with 14 bases between. Germline CDR1 MNHEY, CDR2 SMNVEV (reference sequence). The CDR3 sequence is CASTTGPREAFF. CDR3 bases: TGTGCCAGCACCACGGGACCGCGCGAAGCTTTCTTT.

The chain employs TRBV29-1 and TRBJ2-7; 8 nucleotides align to TRBD1. CDR1 is SQVTM, CDR2 ANQGSEA, per germline. The J segment lost 7 bases and the V segment lost 4 bases, leaving 9 bases of the junction unmatched. There are 13 residues in the CDR3. CDR3 amino acids: CSVVRQGADEQYF. As DNA, the CDR3 is TGCAGCGTTGTTAGGCAGGGGGCGGATGAGCAGTACTTC.

This clonotype was detected ten times or more. This rearrangement joins TRBV7-2 to TRBJ1-1; 10 positions agree with TRBD1. V lost 7 bases to trimming and J lost 1 base; unmatched junction nucleotides: 6. The CDR3 is 15 amino acids. Germline lookup yields CDR1 SGHTA and CDR2 FQGNSA. The CDR3 nucleotides are TGTGCCAGCACCTTGACAGGGGGCCAGAACACTGAAGCTTTCTTT. The encoded protein is CASTLTGGQNTEAFF.

V usage is TRBV9 and J usage is TRBJ1-3; no firm D call. V dropped 3 bases and J dropped 0 bases, with 7 bases sitting between them. The germline gives CDR1 SGDLS, CDR2 YYNGEE. The CDR3 is 14 residues long. CDR3 in DNA: TGTGCCAGCAGCGCCCGGATCTCTGGAAACACCATATATTTT. Encoded protein: CASSARISGNTIYF.

This clonotype has only a few counts. Germline is not matched at one junction end, which may reflect a read error. V is TRBV7-2 and J is TRBJ2-7; D tentatively reads TRBD1 or TRBD2 (5 bases each). The CDR3 is made up of 15 amino acids. The germline CDR1 and CDR2 sequences are SGHTA and FQGNSA. CDR3 protein: CASSLGPGRPYEQYF. CDR3 DNA sequence: TGTGCCAGCAGTTTAGGCCCGGGACGCCCCTACGAGCAGTACTTC.

CDR3 sequence: CASSLSQGERAGELFF. CDR3 nucleotide sequence: TGTGCCAGCAGCTTGTCACAGGGGGAAAGAGCCGGGGAGCTGTTTTTT. V is TRBV13 and J is TRBJ2-2; 8 nucleotides match TRBD1. The CDR3 totals 16 residues. The germline V gene encodes CDR1 PRHDT and CDR2 FYEKMQ (reference sequence). The junction had 9 bases not matched to a gene; V was cut back by 3 bases and J by 6 bases.

This clonotype has a handful of counts. The rearrangement joins TRBV4-1 to TRBJ1-2; TRBD1 is a possible D gene (6 bases). The CDR3 length is 14 residues. V dropped 4 bases and J dropped 7 bases, with 16 bases sitting between them. Germline V CDR1 and CDR2: MGHRA, YSYEKL. The CDR3 spells CASSRSGRGVGYTF. The DNA of the CDR3 is TGCGCCAGCAGCCGCTCAGGCAGGGGAGTTGGCTACACCTTC.

In its sample, this clonotype was seen many times. The chain has TRBV7-2 and TRBJ2-7; tentatively, D is TRBD2 (6 bases). The V end lost 5 bases, the J end lost 3 bases, and 14 bases lay between the germline ends. The CDR3 spans 14 residues. Per germline, CDR1 SGHTA and CDR2 FQGNSA. CDR3 in amino acids: CASSPSSGSYEQYF. In DNA form, the CDR3 reads TGTGCCAGCAGCCCGAGCTCCGGGAGCTACGAGCAGTACTTC. Together with reference TRBV7-2 and TRBJ2-7, the CDR3 gives the full variable domain: GAGVSQSPSNKVTEKGKDVELRCDPISGHTALYWYRQSLGQGLEFLIYFQGNSAPDKSGLPSDRFSAERTGGSVSTLTIQRTQQEDSAVYLCASSPSSGSYEQYFGPGTRLTVT.

The chain recombines TRBV20-1 with TRBJ1-1, with D possibly matching TRBD1 (6 bases). The germline gives CDR1 DFQATT, CDR2 SNEGSKA (reference sequence). The CDR3 is made up of 11 amino acids. CDR3 in DNA: TGCAGGGCCTTTAGGGGGTCTGAAGCTTTCTTT. As protein: CRAFRGSEAFF.

The chain recombines TRBV7-9 with TRBJ2-7, with TRBD2 matching over 8 bases. Unmatched junction bases numbered 13, after V lost 6 bases and J lost 6 bases. Germline CDR1 and CDR2: SEHNR and FQNEAQ (reference sequence). The CDR3 sequence is 15 residues long. The CDR3 reads CASSQAAGAGPEQYF. CDR3 DNA sequence: TGTGCCAGCAGTCAGGCAGCGGGAGCGGGCCCCGAGCAGTACTTC.

The rearrangement links TRBV11-2 to TRBJ1-5, with D possibly matching TRBD1 (6 bases). V was pared by 5 bases and J by 0 bases, with 11 bases between. Germline V gene lookup returns CDR1 SGHAT and CDR2 FQNNGV. The CDR3 spans 15 residues. The CDR3 spells CASSHGQYSNQPQHF. The CDR3 DNA is TGTGCCAGCAGCCACGGACAGTATAGCAATCAGCCCCAGCATTTT.

This clonotype was seen repeatedly, ten times or more. The rearrangement joins TRBV5-4 to TRBJ1-2, with 8 bases that match TRBD1. The CDR3 runs to 14 residues. Germline V CDR1 and CDR2: SGHNT, YYREEE (reference sequence). Trimming cost V 7 bases and J 3 bases; bases outside gene matches: 8. CDR3 bases: TGTGCCAGCCCCAGGGGGCCCCCTTACTATGGCTACACCTTC. Amino acid sequence: CASPRGPPYYGYTF.

Ten or more counts support this clonotype. V gene TRBV5-1 combines with J gene TRBJ1-6; D uncertain. Trimming stripped 0 bases from V and 5 bases from J, with 15 bases between. Germline CDR1 and CDR2: SGHRS and YFSETQ. The CDR3 is 17 residues long. CDR3 coding DNA: TGCGCCAGCAGCTTGGCACCGGATCGGAGGCATAATTCACCCCTCCACTTT. Translated, it gives CASSLAPDRRHNSPLHF.

This clonotype was detected only a few times. This chain links TRBV7-2 with TRBJ1-1; D is uncertain. V shed 7 bases and J shed 1 base, with 13 bases lying between them. This CDR3 region has 14 residues. Germline CDR1 reads SGHTA; CDR2 reads FQGNSA. The CDR3 sequence: CASTPRAGNTEAFF. CDR3 bases: TGTGCCAGCACCCCGAGAGCAGGGAACACTGAAGCTTTCTTT.

The gene calls are TRBV15 and TRBJ1-2, with D uncertain. V gave up 5 bases and J gave up 7 bases, with 17 bases separating them. The CDR3 has 14 amino acids. The V gene's germline CDR1 is LNHNV and CDR2 YYDKDF (reference sequence). CDR3 DNA: TGTGCCACCAGCGGAGGTCTAGGGCCTCGTGGCTACACCTTC. Translation gives CATSGGLGPRGYTF.

This clonotype was counted ten times or more. The genes are TRBV14 and TRBJ2-7; TRBD2 might be the D (5 bases). The germline V and J ends were trimmed by 4 bases and 1 base, with 14 bases remaining between them. CDR1 is SGHDN and CDR2 is FVKESK in the germline V gene. The CDR3 consists of 15 residues. The chain's CDR3 is CASSPYAGRSYEQYF. The DNA for the CDR3 is TGTGCCAGCAGCCCCTACGCGGGTCGATCCTACGAGCAGTACTTC.

CDR3 in amino acids: CSASDSPNTGELFF. As DNA, the CDR3 is TGCAGTGCTAGTGACTCCCCGAACACCGGGGAGCTGTTTTTT. The V call is TRBV20-1, the J call TRBJ2-2, with D uncertain. This CDR3 is built from 14 residues. Deletions cut 3 bases from V and 0 bases from J, with 8 bases between. Germline V CDR1 and CDR2: DFQATT, SNEGSKA (reference sequence).

The chain has TRBV20-1 and TRBJ1-4, with D maybe TRBD1 (5 bases). The germline V gene has CDR1 DFQATT and CDR2 SNEGSKA (reference sequence). The CDR3 contains 13 residues. V was cut by 0 bases and J by 7 bases, with 9 bases left in between. The CDR3 protein is CSARDWRGEKLFF. The CDR3 DNA sequence: TGCAGTGCTAGAGATTGGAGGGGTGAAAAACTGTTTTTT.

This clonotype has more than one count but fewer than ten. The chain joins TRBV24-1 to TRBJ1-2, with 10 bases aligning to TRBD1. V gave up 7 bases and J gave up 8 bases; unmatched junction bases: 6. CDR1 is KGHDR, CDR2 SFDVKD, per germline. This CDR3 has 13 amino acids. CDR3 sequence reads: CATSETGGDGYTF. CDR3 bases: TGTGCCACCAGCGAGACAGGGGGCGACGGCTACACCTTC.

This clonotype was seen repeatedly, ten times or more. V and J are TRBV19 and TRBJ2-7; 9 nucleotides line up with TRBD1. V trimming: 10 bases; J trimming: 3 bases; junction bases outside the gene matches: 13. Germline V gives CDR1 LNHDA, CDR2 SQIVND (reference sequence). The CDR3 runs 15 residues. The CDR3 is CAIYAGDRAGYEQYF. The CDR3 region has the DNA TGTGCCATCTACGCCGGGGACAGGGCGGGCTACGAGCAGTACTTC.

This clonotype has only a few counts. CDR3 DNA sequence: TGTGCCAGCAGCTTGGCGCAGGGTGGACCCGGGGAGCTGTTTTTT. Amino acid sequence: CASSLAQGGPGELFF. This chain uses TRBV7-2 with TRBJ2-2, with D possibly being TRBD1 (5 bases). Germline V gene data show CDR1 as SGHTA and CDR2 as FQGNSA. Deletions cut 3 bases from V and 6 bases from J, with 14 bases between. This CDR3 has 15 amino acids.

The genes are TRBV6-5 and TRBJ1-5; TRBD1 is a possible D gene (6 bases). The CDR3 runs to 17 residues. Per germline, CDR1 MNHEY and CDR2 SVGAGI. V was cut by 0 bases and J by 5 bases, with 17 bases left in between. CDR3 DNA: TGTGCCAGCAGTTACTCTGGGGGGGCGCTTCCCCATCAGCCCCAGCATTTT. Its protein product is CASSYSGGALPHQPQHF.